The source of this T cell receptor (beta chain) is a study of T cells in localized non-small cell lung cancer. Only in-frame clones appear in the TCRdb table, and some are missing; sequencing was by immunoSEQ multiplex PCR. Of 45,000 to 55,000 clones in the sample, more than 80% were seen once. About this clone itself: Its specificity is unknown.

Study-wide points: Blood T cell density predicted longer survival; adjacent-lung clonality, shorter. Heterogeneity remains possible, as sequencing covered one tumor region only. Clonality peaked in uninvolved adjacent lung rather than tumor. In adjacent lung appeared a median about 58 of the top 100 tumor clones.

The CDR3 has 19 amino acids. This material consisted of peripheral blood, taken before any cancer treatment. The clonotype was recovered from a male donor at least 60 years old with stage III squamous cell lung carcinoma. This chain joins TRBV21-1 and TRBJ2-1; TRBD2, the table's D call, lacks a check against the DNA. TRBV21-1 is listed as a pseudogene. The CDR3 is CASSLIQGRGLASNNEQFF. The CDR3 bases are TGTGCCAGCAGCCTGATACAGGGACGGGGACTAGCGAGCAACAATGAGCAGTTCTTC.